The clone carrying this T cell receptor (beta chain) has a single count. The sample originates from a study of shared clonotypes between healthy human individuals. Looking at the study overall: Serving as donors were a couple of women and three men, whose ages spanned 18 to 49.

CDR3 length equals 13 residues. V was pared by 5 bases and J by 3 bases, with 1 base of the junction left unmatched. The germline V gene encodes CDR1 SEHNR and CDR2 FQNEAQ (reference sequence). Everyone who donated was a Caucasian adult who lived in Nashville, Tennessee. Original analysis: There were no quality scores in the junction-only immunoSEQ sequences, so filtering differed. Libraries were prepared by immunoSEQ multiplex PCR; TCRdb keeps only in-frame clonotypes and omits some of them. The DNA gave D and trimming, while V, J and clone size come from that table. The sample includes about 560,000 clones, around 78% of them seen just once.

This clonotype was obtained from a woman aged 40 to 50 in good health. Some clones in this sample may be carry-over from other donors' samples. Specimen: PBMCs. The V gene is TRBV7-9, the J gene TRBJ2-4; 7 bases match TRBD1. CDR3 sequence (DNA): TGTGCCAGCAGCAGGGACAGCAAAAACATTCAGTACTTC. Its protein is CASSRDSKNIQYF.